A single sample is the source of the 2 T cell receptor beta chains below, sequenced in a study of pediatric ulcerative colitis. Rectal tissue came from one to two pinch biopsies taken at colonoscopy. Repertoires were generated with immunoSEQ multiplex PCR, while TCRdb's copy carries only in-frame clones and drops some. The repertoire includes around 36,000 clones, roughly three quarters of them detected once, and under 1.2% sits in the top ten. Sequenced material: gut tissue. The source of these receptors is a boy aged 5 to 17 with mild ulcerative colitis.

The chain combines TRBV7-2 with TRBJ1-2; a possible D gene is TRBD1 (5 bases). Trimming shortened V by 0 bases and J by 12 bases, and 14 bases separated the two germline ends. The CDR3 runs to 13 residues. Germline values: CDR1 SGHTA, CDR2 FQGNSA. The CDR3: CASSLALGQGDTF. The CDR3 nucleotides are TGTGCCAGCAGCTTAGCCCTCGGCCAGGGAGACACCTTC.

The J gene is TRBJ2-7, the V gene TRBV2; possibly TRBD1 or TRBD2 for D (5 bases each). V lost 6 bases to trimming and J lost 9 bases, with 12 bases between them. The CDR3 is 11 residues long. The germline V gene has CDR1 SNHLY and CDR2 FYNNEI. This CDR3 reads CASRGPVGQYF. Written as DNA, the CDR3 is TGTGCCAGCAGGGGACCGGTCGGGCAGTACTTC. Full variable domain (missing parts from reference TRBV2 and TRBJ2-7): EPEVTQTPSHQVTQMGQEVILRCVPISNHLYFYWYRQILGQKVEFLVSFYNNEISEKSEIFDDQFSVERPDGSNFTLKIRSTKLEDSAMYFCASRGPVGQYFGPGTRLTVT.